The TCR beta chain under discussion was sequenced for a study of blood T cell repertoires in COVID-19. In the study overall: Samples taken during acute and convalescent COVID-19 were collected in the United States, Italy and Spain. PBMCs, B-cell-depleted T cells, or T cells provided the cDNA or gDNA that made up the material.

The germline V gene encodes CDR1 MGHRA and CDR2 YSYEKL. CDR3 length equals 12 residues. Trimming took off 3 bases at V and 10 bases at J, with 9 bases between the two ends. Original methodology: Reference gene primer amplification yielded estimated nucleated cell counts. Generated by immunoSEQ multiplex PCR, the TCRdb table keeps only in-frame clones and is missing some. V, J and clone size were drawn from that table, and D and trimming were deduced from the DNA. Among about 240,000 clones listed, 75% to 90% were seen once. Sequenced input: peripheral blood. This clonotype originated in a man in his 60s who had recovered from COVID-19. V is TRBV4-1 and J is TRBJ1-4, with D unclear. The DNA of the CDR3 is TGCGCCAGCAGCCATAGATCGCGAAAACTGTTTTTT. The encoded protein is CASSHRSRKLFF.